A single sample is the source of the 25 T cell receptor beta chains below, sequenced in a study of shared clonotypes between healthy human individuals. Assay: immunoSEQ multiplex PCR; the TCRdb copy retains only in-frame clones and omits some. Of approximately 88,000 clones listed, 60% to 75% are singletons. The sequencing input was memory CD8+ T cells sorted from blood. Subset described: CD45RO+ cells pooled with CCR7-negative TemRA cells. Receptors originate from a man aged 30 to 45 in good health.

The chain carries TRBV5-1 and TRBJ2-2, with a possible D match to TRBD1 (5 bases). Germline CDR1 and CDR2: SGHRS and YFSETQ. The V end was cut by 3 bases, the J end by 1 base, with 10 bases between. This CDR3 is 15 amino acids long. The CDR3 sequence is CASSYRTLNTGELFF. In DNA, the CDR3 is TGCGCCAGCAGCTATAGGACATTGAACACCGGGGAGCTGTTTTTT. Supplemented by reference TRBV5-1 and TRBJ2-2, the full variable domain reads KAGVTQTPRYLIKTRGQQVTLSCSPISGHRSVSWYQQTPGQGLQFLFEYFSETQRNKGNFPGRFSGRQFSNSRSEMNVSTLELGDSALYLCASSYRTLNTGELFFGEGSRLTVL.

J is TRBJ2-6 and V is TRBV6-1; D remains ambiguous. CDR3 length: 15 amino acids. Deletions cut 2 bases from V and 0 bases from J, with 5 bases between. In germline, CDR1 is MNHNS, CDR2 SASEGT. The CDR3: CASSEQDSGANVLTF. CDR3 DNA: TGTGCCAGCAGTGAACAGGACTCTGGGGCCAACGTCCTGACTTTC.

The chain carries TRBV18 and TRBJ2-5; D unclear. The CDR3 consists of 12 residues. Trimming stripped 0 bases from V and 13 bases from J, with 12 bases between. Looked up from germline, CDR1 is KGHSH and CDR2 is LQKENI. The CDR3 spells CASSPPLGDLYF. CDR3 DNA: TGTGCCAGCTCACCACCCTTGGGCGACTTGTACTTC. The whole variable domain, remainder taken from reference TRBV18 and TRBJ2-5, is NAGVMQNPRHLVRRRGQEARLRCSPMKGHSHVYWYRQLPEEGLKFMVYLQKENIIDESGMPKERFSAEFPKEGPSILRIQQVVRGDSAAYFCASSPPLGDLYFGPGTRLLVL.

In this sample, this clone turned up many times. V gene TRBV6-4 combines with J gene TRBJ2-2; 12 nucleotides agree with TRBD2. Germline CDR1 reads MRHNA; CDR2 reads SNTAGT. J lost 9 bases, V lost 0 bases, and 2 bases had no gene match. The CDR3 runs 15 residues. DNA of the CDR3: TGTGCCAGCAGTGACTCGACTAGCGGGAGCCGGGAGCTGTTTTTT. Its translation: CASSDSTSGSRELFF.

This clone was observed a few times. The rearrangement joins TRBV7-8 to TRBJ1-2, with D unresolved. There are 15 residues in the CDR3. Germline CDR1 and CDR2: SGHVS and FQNEAQ. Trimming removed 2 bases from V and 4 bases from J, with 14 bases in between. CDR3 DNA sequence: TGTGCCAGCAGCTTACACTCGTCCCGAAGCTATGGCTACACCTTC. Its protein product is CASSLHSSRSYGYTF.

The genes are TRBV18 and TRBJ2-1; 7 bases are shared with TRBD1. V lost 6 bases and J lost 6; bases outside the gene matches: 11. Germline V CDR1 and CDR2: KGHSH, LQKENI. The CDR3 is 15 amino acids. CDR3 sequence (DNA): TGTGCCAGCTCGCCCGACCCCACAGGGGTCAATGAGCAGTTCTTC. Amino acids: CASSPDPTGVNEQFF.

The chain links TRBV5-4 to TRBJ2-5; unclear D gene. The CDR3 has 15 amino acids. Germline V gene data show CDR1 as SGHNT and CDR2 as YYREEE (reference sequence). Trimming left V 0 bases short and J 3 bases short, with 12 bases between. CDR3 protein: CASSLGARPKETQYF. CDR3 DNA: TGTGCCAGCAGCTTGGGGGCGAGGCCCAAAGAGACCCAGTACTTC.

The rearrangement joins TRBV5-8 to TRBJ2-1; 9 nucleotides agree with TRBD2. Trimming removed 6 bases from V and 3 bases from J; junction bases left unmatched: 10. The CDR3 sequence is 16 residues long. Germline V gene data show CDR1 as SGHTS and CDR2 as YDEGEE. The CDR3 DNA sequence: TGTGCCAGCACCCGGAGAACTAGCGGGCTCTACAATGAGCAGTTCTTC. Protein product: CASTRRTSGLYNEQFF.

About this clone: This sample also contains other DNA sequences that code for the same CDR3. The chain has TRBV4-2 and TRBJ2-7; D uncertain. The ends were cut back, 0 bases at V and 7 bases at J, with 7 bases in the middle. Looked up from germline, CDR1 is LGHNA and CDR2 is YNFKEQ. The CDR3 is made up of 12 amino acids. The CDR3 DNA sequence: TGTGCCAGCAGCCAAGAAGGAACGGAGCAGTACTTC. Translating gives CASSQEGTEQYF.

In this sample, this clone turned up many times. The rearrangement uses TRBV27 and TRBJ2-1, with a possible D match to TRBD2 (5 bases). Germline V gene sequence: CDR1 MNHEY, CDR2 SMNVEV (reference sequence). The CDR3 is made up of 15 amino acids. Trimming stripped 10 bases from V and 4 bases from J, with 20 bases between. CDR3 loop: CATQGGLDGYNEQFF. The DNA of the CDR3 is TGTGCCACCCAAGGAGGACTGGATGGGTACAATGAGCAGTTCTTC.

The chain combines TRBV2 with TRBJ2-5; D is undetermined. Germline V gene sequence: CDR1 SNHLY, CDR2 FYNNEI. The V and J ends lost 6 bases and 2 bases respectively, with 7 bases between them. The CDR3 covers 12 residues. CDR3 loop: CASSLLQETQYF. The CDR3 region has the DNA TGTGCCAGCAGCTTGTTACAAGAGACCCAGTACTTC.

V gene TRBV7-8 combines with J gene TRBJ1-6; 8 nucleotides match TRBD1. Germline CDR1 and CDR2: SGHVS and FQNEAQ. The length of the CDR3 is 18 residues. The J segment lost 0 bases and the V segment lost 0 bases, leaving 4 bases of the junction unmatched. In DNA, the CDR3 is TGTGCCAGCAGCTTAGCCCGACAGGGGAGCTCCTATAATTCACCCCTCCACTTT. Translated, it gives CASSLARQGSSYNSPLHF.

As to this clone: This probably arose from a read error, given a far larger clone one base away. The chain carries TRBV28 and TRBJ2-5; D is ambiguous. The J call may not be correct, given that the DNA end is closer to TRBJ2-7. This CDR3 comprises 11 residues. Germline values: CDR1 MDHEN, CDR2 SYDVKM. The CDR3 DNA sequence: TGTGCCAGCAGTGCCTACTACGAGCAGTACTTC. Translating gives CASSAYYEQYF.

V gene TRBV28 combines with J gene TRBJ2-5; unclear D gene. CDR1 is MDHEN, CDR2 SYDVKM, per germline. V was pared by 3 bases and J by 4 bases, with 12 bases between. The CDR3 extends over 14 amino acids. CDR3 sequence: CASSLPLTGETQYF. Written as DNA, the CDR3 is TGTGCCAGCAGTTTGCCCTTGACTGGAGAGACCCAGTACTTC.

The chain joins TRBV7-9 to TRBJ1-5, with D perhaps TRBD1 (6 bases). V lost 5 bases and J 5 bases, leaving 16 bases between the germline ends. CDR3 length: 15 residues. Germline V lookup: CDR1 SEHNR, CDR2 FQNEAQ (reference sequence). CDR3 bases: TGTGCCAGCAGCCGGGGGGCAGGAGGCTATCAGCCCCAGCATTTT. It codes for CASSRGAGGYQPQHF.

The chain carries TRBV25-1 and TRBJ2-3, with 9 bases fitting TRBD1. Trimming at V came to 4 bases and at J to 2 bases, leaving 13 bases not matched to a gene. The CDR3 covers 18 residues. Germline-derived CDR1 and CDR2 are MGHDK and SYGVNS. CDR3: CASSGAPIDRGNTDTQYF. The CDR3 DNA reads TGTGCCAGCAGTGGAGCACCTATAGACAGGGGGAACACAGATACGCAGTATTTT.

The V gene is TRBV7-6, the J gene TRBJ2-1; 9 bases line up with TRBD2. This CDR3 has 16 amino acids. CDR1 is SGHVS, CDR2 FNYEAQ, per germline. V gave up 1 base and J gave up 8 bases; unmatched junction bases: 9. The CDR3, as DNA: TGTGCCAGCAGCTTAGTGGCCGGGACTAGCATCCATGAGCAGTTCTTC. Translation gives CASSLVAGTSIHEQFF.

The chain is built from TRBV10-2 and TRBJ2-2; possibly TRBD1 for D (6 bases). Per the germline V gene, CDR1 is WSHSY and CDR2 is SAAADI. Trimming left V 6 bases short and J 5 bases short, with 10 bases between. CDR3 length: 13 amino acids. The CDR3 DNA reads as TGCGCCAGCAGCCCACAGGGTACCGGGGAGCTGTTTTTT. Protein product: CASSPQGTGELFF.

This clone showed up just a few times. The chain couples TRBV15 to TRBJ2-4; D not certain. Germline V gene sequence: CDR1 LNHNV, CDR2 YYDKDF (reference sequence). The CDR3 sequence is 13 residues long. Trimming cost V 0 bases and J 5 bases, with 5 bases left between them. The DNA of the CDR3 is TGTGCCACCAGCAGAGATGCTCAAAACATTCAGTACTTC. Translating gives CATSRDAQNIQYF.

V and J are TRBV5-3 and TRBJ2-3, with D possibly TRBD2 on 5 matching bases. TRBV5-3 falls under the ORF class, with uncertain function. This CDR3 comprises 18 residues. Trimming cost V 4 bases and J 5 bases, with 26 bases left between them. The CDR3 region is CARSVCIISVECQDTQYF. CDR3 nucleotides: TGTGCCAGAAGCGTCTGTATTATTAGCGTAGAGTGTCAAGATACGCAGTATTTT.

The rearrangement uses TRBV5-6 and TRBJ2-7; 8 bases match TRBD1. The CDR3 spans 14 residues. Germline CDR1 reads SGHDT; CDR2 reads YYEEEE. Trimming cost V 4 bases and J 4 bases; bases outside gene matches: 7. CDR3 amino acids: CASSPSWTGYEQYF. CDR3 DNA: TGTGCCAGCAGCCCATCTTGGACAGGGTACGAGCAGTACTTC.

This clone appeared a few times. The rearrangement uses TRBV30 and TRBJ1-1; TRBD1 matches 7 bases. The CDR3 loop spans 14 amino acids. The V gene end was trimmed by 4 bases and the J gene end by 0 bases; junction bases not matched to a gene: 5. CDR1 and CDR2 from the germline V gene are GTSNPN and SVGIG (reference sequence). The CDR3, as DNA: TGTGCCTGGACCCAGGGGGTGATGAACACTGAAGCTTTCTTT. Translating it yields CAWTQGVMNTEAFF.

This clone has only one observation. The chain is built from TRBV4-3 and TRBJ1-1; D remains ambiguous. This CDR3 is 13 amino acids long. Germline values: CDR1 LGHNA, CDR2 YSLEER. Trimming stripped 5 bases from V and 1 base from J, with 8 bases between. The CDR3 DNA sequence: TGCGCCAGCAGCTTGGATCCGAACACTGAAGCTTTCTTT. Translation gives CASSLDPNTEAFF.

In its sample, this clone was seen a few times. CDR3 in amino acids: CASSLGWDQYF. As DNA, the CDR3 is TGTGCCAGCAGCTTAGGGTGGGACCAGTACTTC. This chain links TRBV7-9 with TRBJ2-5; D gene unclear. CDR3 length: 11 amino acids. Germline-derived CDR1 and CDR2 are SEHNR and FQNEAQ (reference sequence). The V and J ends lost 1 base and 10 bases respectively, with 7 bases between them.

This chain connects TRBV7-6 to TRBJ1-2, with 9 nucleotides matching TRBD1. V trimming: 3 bases; J trimming: 4 bases; junction bases outside the gene matches: 3. CDR1 is SGHVS and CDR2 is FNYEAQ in the germline V gene. The CDR3 is made up of 14 amino acids. In nucleotides, the CDR3 is TGTGCCAGCAGCTTGGGACAGGGTGCCTATGGCTACACCTTC. Translation gives CASSLGQGAYGYTF.